This TCR beta chain was recorded in a study of T cell responses to AZD1222 COVID-19 vaccine. Study results and caveats: Donors were mostly white British, more females; clonal diversity possibly underestimated. The study reported that nearly half of spike-specific TCRs target unmutated variant regions. Regions 160-218 and 743-854 dominated among vaccine-associated CD4 TCRs spanning spike.

There are 18 residues in the CDR3. Germline assignment: CDR1 MRHNA and CDR2 SNTAGT. With 2 bases clipped from V and 6 bases from J, the junction kept 14 bases outside the gene matches. In the case of this clone: The antigen remains unidentified.

Profiling relied on immunoSEQ multiplex PCR, and the TCRdb table lists in-frame clones only, not all of them. The sample shows roughly 85,000 clones, 90% of them seen only once. Sequences were derived from peripheral blood, sampled 28 days after the second AZD1222 dose. V usage is TRBV6-4 and J usage is TRBJ2-3, with 10 bases identical to TRBD2. The receptor was derived from an adult who received the AZD1222 COVID-19 vaccine. DNA for the CDR3: TGTGCCAGCAGTGACGGCGGGGCCAGCGGGGGGGCGAGGGATACGCAGTATTTT. Encoded protein: CASSDGGASGGARDTQYF.